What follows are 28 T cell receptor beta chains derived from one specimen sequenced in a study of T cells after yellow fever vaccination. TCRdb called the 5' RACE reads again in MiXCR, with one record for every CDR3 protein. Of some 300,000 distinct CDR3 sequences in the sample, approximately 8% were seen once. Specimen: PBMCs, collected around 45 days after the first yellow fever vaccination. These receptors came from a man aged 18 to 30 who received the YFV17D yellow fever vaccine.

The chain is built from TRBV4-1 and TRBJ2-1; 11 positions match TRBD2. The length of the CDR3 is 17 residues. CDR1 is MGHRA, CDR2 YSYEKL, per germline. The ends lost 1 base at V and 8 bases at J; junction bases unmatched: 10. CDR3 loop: CASSQVLAGAKGDEQFF. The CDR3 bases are TGCGCCAGCAGCCAAGTACTAGCGGGGGCCAAGGGGGATGAGCAGTTCTTC.

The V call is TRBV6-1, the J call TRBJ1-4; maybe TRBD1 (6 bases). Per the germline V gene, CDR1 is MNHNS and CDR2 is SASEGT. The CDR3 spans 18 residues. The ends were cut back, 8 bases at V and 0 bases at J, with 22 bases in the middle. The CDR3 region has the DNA TGTGCCAGCTGTCGGCAGGGTAGGGGGTATGCAACTAATGAAAAACTGTTTTTT. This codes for CASCRQGRGYATNEKLFF.

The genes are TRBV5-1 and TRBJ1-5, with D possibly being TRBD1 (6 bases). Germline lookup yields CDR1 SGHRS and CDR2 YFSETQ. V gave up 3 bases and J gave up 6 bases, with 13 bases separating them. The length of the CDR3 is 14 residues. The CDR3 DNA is TGCGCCAGCAGCTCAGGGGAATCGGGTCAGCCCCAGCATTTT. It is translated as CASSSGESGQPQHF.

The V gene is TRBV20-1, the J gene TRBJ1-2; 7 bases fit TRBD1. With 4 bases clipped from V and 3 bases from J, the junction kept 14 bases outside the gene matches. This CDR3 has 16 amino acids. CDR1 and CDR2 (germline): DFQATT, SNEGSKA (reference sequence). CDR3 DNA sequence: TGCAGTGCTAACCACAGGGCTACAGGGGAGGACTATGGCTACACCTTC. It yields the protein CSANHRATGEDYGYTF.

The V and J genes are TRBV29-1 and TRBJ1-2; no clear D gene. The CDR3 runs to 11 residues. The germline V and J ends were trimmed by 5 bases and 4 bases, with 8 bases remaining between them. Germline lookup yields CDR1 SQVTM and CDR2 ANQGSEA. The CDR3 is CSVWAAYGYTF. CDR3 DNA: TGCAGCGTTTGGGCGGCCTATGGCTACACCTTC.

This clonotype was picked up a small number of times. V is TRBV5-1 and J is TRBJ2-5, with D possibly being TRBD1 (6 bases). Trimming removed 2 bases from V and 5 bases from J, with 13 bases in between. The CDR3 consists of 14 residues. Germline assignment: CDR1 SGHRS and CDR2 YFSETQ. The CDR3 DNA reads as TGCGCCAGCAGCTTTGTGGGCCAGGGGGAGACCCAGTACTTC. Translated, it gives CASSFVGQGETQYF.

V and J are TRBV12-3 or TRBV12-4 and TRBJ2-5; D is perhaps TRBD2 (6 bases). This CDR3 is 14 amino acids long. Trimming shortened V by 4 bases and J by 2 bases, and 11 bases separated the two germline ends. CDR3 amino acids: CASSYRGLQETQYF. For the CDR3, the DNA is TGTGCCAGCAGTTACCGGGGACTTCAAGAGACCCAGTACTTC.

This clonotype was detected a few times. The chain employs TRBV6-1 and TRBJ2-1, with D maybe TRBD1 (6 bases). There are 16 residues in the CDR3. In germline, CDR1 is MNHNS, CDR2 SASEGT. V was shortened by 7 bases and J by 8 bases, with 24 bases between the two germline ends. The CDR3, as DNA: TGTGCCAGCATCCAAAACAGGGCAAGTACTTCGTATGAGCAGTTCTTC. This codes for CASIQNRASTSYEQFF.

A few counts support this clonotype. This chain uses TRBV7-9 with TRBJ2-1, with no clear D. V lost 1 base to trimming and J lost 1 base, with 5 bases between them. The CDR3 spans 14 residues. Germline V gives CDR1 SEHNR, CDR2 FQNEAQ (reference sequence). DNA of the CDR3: TGTGCCAGCAGCTTAGGCCTGTCCTACAATGAGCAGTTCTTC. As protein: CASSLGLSYNEQFF.

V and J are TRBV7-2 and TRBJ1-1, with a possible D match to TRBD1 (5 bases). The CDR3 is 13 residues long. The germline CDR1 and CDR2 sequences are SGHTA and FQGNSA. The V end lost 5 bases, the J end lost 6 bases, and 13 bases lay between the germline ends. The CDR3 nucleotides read TGTGCCAGCAGCCGAGGGTGGGGGGCTGAAGCTTTCTTT. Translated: CASSRGWGAEAFF.

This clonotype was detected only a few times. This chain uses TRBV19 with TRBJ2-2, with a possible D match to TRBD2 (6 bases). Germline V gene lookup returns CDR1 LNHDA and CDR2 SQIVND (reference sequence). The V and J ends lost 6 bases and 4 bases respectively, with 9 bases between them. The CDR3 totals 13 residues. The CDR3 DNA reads TGTGCCAGTAGGTGGAGGGGCACCGGGGAGCTGTTTTTT. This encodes CASRWRGTGELFF.

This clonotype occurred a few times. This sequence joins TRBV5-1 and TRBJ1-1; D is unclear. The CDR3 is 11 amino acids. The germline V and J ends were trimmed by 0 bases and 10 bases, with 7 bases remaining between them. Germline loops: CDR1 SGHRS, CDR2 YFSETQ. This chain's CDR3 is CASSLGGVAFF. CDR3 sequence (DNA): TGCGCCAGCAGCTTGGGGGGTGTAGCTTTCTTT.

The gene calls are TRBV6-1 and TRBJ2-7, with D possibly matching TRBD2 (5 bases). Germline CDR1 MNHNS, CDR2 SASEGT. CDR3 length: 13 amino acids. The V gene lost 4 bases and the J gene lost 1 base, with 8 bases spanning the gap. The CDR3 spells CASSAGISYEQYF. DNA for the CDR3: TGTGCCAGCAGTGCCGGGATATCCTACGAGCAGTACTTC.

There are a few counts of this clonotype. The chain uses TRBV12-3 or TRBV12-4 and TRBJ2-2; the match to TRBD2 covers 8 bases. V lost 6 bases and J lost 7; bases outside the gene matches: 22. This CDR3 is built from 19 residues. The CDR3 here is CASRSLGGLVFSTGGELFF. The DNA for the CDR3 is TGTGCCAGCAGATCCTTAGGGGGACTAGTTTTCTCAACAGGCGGGGAGCTGTTTTTT.

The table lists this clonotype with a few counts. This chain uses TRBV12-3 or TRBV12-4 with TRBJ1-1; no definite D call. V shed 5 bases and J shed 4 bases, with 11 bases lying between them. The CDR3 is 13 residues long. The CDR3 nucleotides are TGTGCCAGCAGTCGACTTGTGAGCACTGAAGCTTTCTTT. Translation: CASSRLVSTEAFF.

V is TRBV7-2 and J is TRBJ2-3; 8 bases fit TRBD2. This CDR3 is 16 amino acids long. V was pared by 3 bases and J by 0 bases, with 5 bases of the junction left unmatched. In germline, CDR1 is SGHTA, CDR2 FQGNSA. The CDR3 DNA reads TGTGCCAGCAGCTTCACGGGGGGGACTAGCACAGATACGCAGTATTTT. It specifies CASSFTGGTSTDTQYF.

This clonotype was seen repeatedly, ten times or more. The CDR3 bases are TGCGCCAGCAGCCAAGATCCTAGCGGGGACCAAGAGACCCAGTACTTC. It translates to CASSQDPSGDQETQYF. This chain connects TRBV4-1 to TRBJ2-5; 9 bases agree with TRBD2. This CDR3 contains 16 residues. Germline assignment: CDR1 MGHRA and CDR2 YSYEKL. V dropped 0 bases and J dropped 0; count of bases not matched to a gene: 2.

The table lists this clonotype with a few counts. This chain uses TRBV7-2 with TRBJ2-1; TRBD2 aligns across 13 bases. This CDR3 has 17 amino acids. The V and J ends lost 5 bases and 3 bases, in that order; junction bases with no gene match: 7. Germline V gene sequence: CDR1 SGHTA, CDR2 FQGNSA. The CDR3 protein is CASSPRLAGGFYNEQFF. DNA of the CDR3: TGTGCCAGCAGCCCCCGACTAGCGGGGGGCTTCTACAATGAGCAGTTCTTC.

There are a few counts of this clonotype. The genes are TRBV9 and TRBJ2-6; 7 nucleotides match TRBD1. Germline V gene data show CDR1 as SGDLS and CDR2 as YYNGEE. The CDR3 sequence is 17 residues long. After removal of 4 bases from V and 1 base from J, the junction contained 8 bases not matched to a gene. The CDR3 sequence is CASSPRQGRSGANVLTF. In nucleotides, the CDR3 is TGTGCCAGCAGCCCAAGACAGGGACGTTCTGGGGCCAACGTCCTGACTTTC.

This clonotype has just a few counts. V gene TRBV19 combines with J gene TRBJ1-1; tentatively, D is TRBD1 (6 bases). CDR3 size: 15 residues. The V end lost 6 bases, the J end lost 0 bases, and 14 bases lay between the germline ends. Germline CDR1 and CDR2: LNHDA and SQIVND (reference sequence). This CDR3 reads CASRTGTGMNTEAFF. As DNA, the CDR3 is TGTGCCAGTAGAACAGGGACGGGTATGAACACTGAAGCTTTCTTT.

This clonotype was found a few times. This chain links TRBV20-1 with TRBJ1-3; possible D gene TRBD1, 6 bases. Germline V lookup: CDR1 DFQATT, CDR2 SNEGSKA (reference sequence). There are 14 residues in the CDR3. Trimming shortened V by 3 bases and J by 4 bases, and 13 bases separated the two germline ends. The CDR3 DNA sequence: TGCAGTGCTAGGGGGGACACCGCCGGAAACACCATATATTTT. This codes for CSARGDTAGNTIYF.

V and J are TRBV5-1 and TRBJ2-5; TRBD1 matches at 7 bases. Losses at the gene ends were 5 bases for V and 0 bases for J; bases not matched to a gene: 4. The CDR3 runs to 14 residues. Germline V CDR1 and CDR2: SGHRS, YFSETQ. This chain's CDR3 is CASRTRGNQETQYF. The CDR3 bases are TGCGCCAGCAGAACCAGGGGGAACCAAGAGACCCAGTACTTC.

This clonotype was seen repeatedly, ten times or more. CDR3 sequence (DNA): TGCGCCAGCAGCTTGGACGGCAGCTCCTACGAGCAGTACTTC. This encodes CASSLDGSSYEQYF. The chain links TRBV5-1 to TRBJ2-7; D uncertain. Per germline, CDR1 SGHRS and CDR2 YFSETQ. V was pared by 0 bases and J by 0 bases, with 7 bases between. This CDR3 is built from 14 residues.

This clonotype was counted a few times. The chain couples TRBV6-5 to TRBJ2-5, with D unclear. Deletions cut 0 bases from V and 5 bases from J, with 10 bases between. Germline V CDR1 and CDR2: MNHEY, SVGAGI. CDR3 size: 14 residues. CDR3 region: CASSYSLGLETQYF. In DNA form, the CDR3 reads TGTGCCAGCAGTTACTCGCTGGGGTTGGAGACCCAGTACTTC.

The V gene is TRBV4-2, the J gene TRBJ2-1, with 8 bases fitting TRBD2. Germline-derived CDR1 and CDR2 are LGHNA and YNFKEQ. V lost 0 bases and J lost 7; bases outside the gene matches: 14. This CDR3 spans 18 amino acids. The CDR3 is CASSQDPTSGSQGNEQFF. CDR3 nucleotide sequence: TGTGCCAGCAGCCAAGATCCTACTAGCGGCTCCCAAGGGAATGAGCAGTTCTTC.

In nucleotides, the CDR3 is TGCGCCAGCAGTGAGAGACAGGGTCCAGAGTCGGGGGGCTACACCTTC. Residues: CASSERQGPESGGYTF. The V gene is TRBV10-2, the J gene TRBJ1-2; 7 bases align to TRBD1. The CDR3 length is 16 residues. Germline CDR1 reads WSHSY; CDR2 reads SAAADI. V shed 2 bases, J shed 8 bases, and the junction held 14 bases outside the gene matches.

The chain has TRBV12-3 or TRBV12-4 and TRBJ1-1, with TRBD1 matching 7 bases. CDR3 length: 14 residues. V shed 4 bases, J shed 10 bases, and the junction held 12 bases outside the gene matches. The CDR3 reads CASSSGLLPGGAFF. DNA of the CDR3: TGTGCCAGCAGTTCCGGACTCCTACCAGGGGGAGCTTTCTTT.

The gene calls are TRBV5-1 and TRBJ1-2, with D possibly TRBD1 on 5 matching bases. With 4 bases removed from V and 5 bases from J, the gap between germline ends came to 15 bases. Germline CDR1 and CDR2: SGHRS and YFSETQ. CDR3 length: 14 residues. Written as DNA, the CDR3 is TGCGCCAGCAGCAGCGGGACCATAGGATATGGCTACACCTTC. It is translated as CASSSGTIGYGYTF.